These 10 T cell receptor beta chains originate from one sample sequenced in a study of blood T cell repertoires in COVID-19. The data were produced by immunoSEQ multiplex PCR, yet TCRdb's version contains in-frame clones alone and is incomplete. The top ten clones hold roughly a tenth of a sample with some 65,000 clones, around 80% of them seen once. Sequencing used peripheral blood. The origin of the receptors is a human donor in a cohort sampled during active COVID-19.

V gene TRBV2 combines with J gene TRBJ2-7; weak D call: TRBD1 (5 bases). V lost 4 bases and J 12 bases, leaving 16 bases between the germline ends. This CDR3 contains 12 residues. From germline, CDR1 is SNHLY and CDR2 FYNNEI. In nucleotides, the CDR3 is TGTGCCAGCAGTGGGCTCGGCGACAGCTCGTACTTC. This translates into CASSGLGDSSYF.

The chain combines TRBV3-1 (or the pseudogene TRBV3-2) with TRBJ1-6; D is uncertain. This CDR3 spans 14 amino acids. Trimming shortened V by 4 bases and J by 7 bases, and 11 bases separated the two germline ends. Germline V gene sequence: CDR1 LGHDT, CDR2 YNNKEL (reference sequence). CDR3 in amino acids: CASSLGSSNSPLHF. The CDR3 nucleotides read TGTGCCAGCAGCCTGGGTAGTAGCAATTCACCCCTCCACTTT.

The V gene is TRBV4-1, the J gene TRBJ1-5; 7 positions agree with TRBD1. Germline-derived CDR1 and CDR2 are MGHRA and YSYEKL. CDR3 length equals 15 residues. V lost 5 bases, J lost 0 bases, and 4 bases stayed unmatched. CDR3 in DNA: TGCGCCAGCAGCAAACAGGGGTTTAGCAATCAGCCCCAGCATTTT. The encoded protein is CASSKQGFSNQPQHF.

J is TRBJ2-2 and V is TRBV5-4, with 12 positions matching TRBD2. Germline CDR1 reads SGHNT; CDR2 reads YYREEE (reference sequence). J lost 5 bases, V lost 4 bases, and 6 bases had no gene match. There are 16 residues in the CDR3. CDR3 nucleotide sequence: TGTGCCAGCAGCCAGACTAGCGGGAGAAGGACCGGGGAGCTGTTTTTT. Its translation is CASSQTSGRRTGELFF.

The J gene is TRBJ1-5, the V gene TRBV7-2, with TRBD1 matching over 12 bases. The V and J ends lost 5 bases and 2 bases, in that order; junction bases with no gene match: 4. Germline assignment: CDR1 SGHTA and CDR2 FQGNSA. There are 16 residues in the CDR3. In DNA form, the CDR3 reads TGTGCCAGCAGCCCGGGGACAGGGGGCCGCAATCAGCCCCAGCATTTT. As protein: CASSPGTGGRNQPQHF.

V is TRBV7-8 and J is TRBJ2-6; possible D gene TRBD2, 6 bases. Germline V gene sequence: CDR1 SGHVS, CDR2 FQNEAQ. The CDR3 sequence is 17 residues long. V dropped 2 bases and J dropped 2 bases, with 13 bases sitting between them. The CDR3 DNA is TGTGCCAGCAGCTTAAAGGACTACTCCCCTGGGGCCAACGTCCTGACTTTC. It codes for CASSLKDYSPGANVLTF.

The chain uses TRBV3-1 (or the pseudogene TRBV3-2) and TRBJ1-1, with a weak D call TRBD1 (6 bases). The germline CDR1 and CDR2 sequences are LGHDT and YNNKEL (reference sequence). CDR3 length: 21 residues. Trimming took off 4 bases at V and 5 bases at J, with 35 bases between the two ends. The CDR3 loop is CASSLLHGGPLPPRDLTEAFF. CDR3 sequence (DNA): TGTGCCAGCAGCCTCTTACACGGGGGGCCCCTACCGCCGCGGGACCTAACTGAAGCTTTCTTT.

This chain connects TRBV19 to TRBJ1-1; 9 nucleotides line up with TRBD1. CDR1 LNHDA and CDR2 SQIVND come from the germline V gene (reference sequence). CDR3 length: 15 amino acids. J was trimmed by 4 bases and V by 3 bases; bases with no gene match: 6. The CDR3 bases are TGTGCCAGTAGTATCCTCCGGACAGGGGTCACTGAAGCTTTCTTT. This translates into CASSILRTGVTEAFF.

The chain carries TRBV5-4 and TRBJ1-3; 8 bases align to TRBD1. Germline V gives CDR1 SGHNT, CDR2 YYREEE (reference sequence). V was pared by 0 bases and J by 0 bases, with 2 bases of the junction left unmatched. The CDR3 loop spans 16 amino acids. In DNA, the CDR3 is TGTGCCAGCAGCTTGGGACAGGGGAGCTCTGGAAACACCATATATTTT. Its protein is CASSLGQGSSGNTIYF.

The J gene is TRBJ2-3, the V gene TRBV6-2 or TRBV6-3, with 8 positions matching TRBD1. V was pared by 5 bases and J by 0 bases, with 10 bases of the junction left unmatched. Germline CDR1 and CDR2: MNHEY and SVGEGT. The CDR3 has 17 amino acids. CDR3 nucleotide sequence: TGTGCCAGCAGTACGGGACAGGTGCTTCCTAGCACAGATACGCAGTATTTT. Its protein is CASSTGQVLPSTDTQYF.